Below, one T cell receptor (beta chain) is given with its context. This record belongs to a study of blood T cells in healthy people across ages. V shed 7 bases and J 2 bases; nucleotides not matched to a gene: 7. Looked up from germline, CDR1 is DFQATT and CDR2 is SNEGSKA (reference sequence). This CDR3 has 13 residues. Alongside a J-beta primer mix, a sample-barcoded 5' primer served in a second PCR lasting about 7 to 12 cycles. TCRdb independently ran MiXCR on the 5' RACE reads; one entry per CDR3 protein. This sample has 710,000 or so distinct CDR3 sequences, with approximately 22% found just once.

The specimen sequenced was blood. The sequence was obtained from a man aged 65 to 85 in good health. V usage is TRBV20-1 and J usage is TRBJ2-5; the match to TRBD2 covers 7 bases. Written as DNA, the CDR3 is TGCAGTGGAGCGGCTAGCGGACAAGAGACCCAGTACTTC. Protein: CSGAASGQETQYF.